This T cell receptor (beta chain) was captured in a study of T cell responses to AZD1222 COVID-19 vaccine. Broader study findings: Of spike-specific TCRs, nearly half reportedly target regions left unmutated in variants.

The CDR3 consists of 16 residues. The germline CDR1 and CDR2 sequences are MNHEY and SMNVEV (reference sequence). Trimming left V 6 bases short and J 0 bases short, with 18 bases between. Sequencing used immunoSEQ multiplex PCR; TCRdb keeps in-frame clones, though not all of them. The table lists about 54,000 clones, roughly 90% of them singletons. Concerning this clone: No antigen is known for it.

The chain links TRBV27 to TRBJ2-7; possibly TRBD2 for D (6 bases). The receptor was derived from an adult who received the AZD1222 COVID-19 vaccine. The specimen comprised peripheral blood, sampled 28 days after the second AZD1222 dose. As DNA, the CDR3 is TGTGCCAGCAGCCGGGGGTCCCCCAGGAGCTCCTACGAGCAGTACTTC. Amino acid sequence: CASSRGSPRSSYEQYF.